These T cell receptor beta chains were read from a single sample in a study of response to subunit inactivated influenza vaccine. A single record per CDR3 protein comes from TCRdb applying MiXCR to the RT-PCR reads. The repertoire holds hundreds of thousands of distinct CDR3 sequences, roughly 18% seen once, with approximately 10% in the top ten. The material was PBMCs from blood, obtained 5 days after vaccination. The receptors originated from a man aged 45 to 65 who received an inactivated influenza vaccine. The CDR3 runs from the conserved cysteine through the conserved F or W.

CASSSGDFLSDTQYF,TRBV9,TRBJ2-3
CSVATAYEQYF,TRBV29-1,TRBJ2-7
CASSYENRLNGELFF,TRBV27,TRBJ2-2
CASSASTGLNTEAFF,TRBV9,TRBJ1-1
CASSPSYGPVGKF,TRBV5-6,TRBJ1-1
CSATKRGGATGELFF,TRBV20-1,TRBJ2-2
CSAYYASAEAFF,TRBV20-1,TRBJ1-1
CASSRSWDEQFF,TRBV18,TRBJ2-1
CASTRLGANYGYTF,TRBV6-1,TRBJ1-2
CSAPRTGQRSEQYF,TRBV20-1,TRBJ2-7
CSAKDRGTYEQYF,TRBV20-1,TRBJ2-7